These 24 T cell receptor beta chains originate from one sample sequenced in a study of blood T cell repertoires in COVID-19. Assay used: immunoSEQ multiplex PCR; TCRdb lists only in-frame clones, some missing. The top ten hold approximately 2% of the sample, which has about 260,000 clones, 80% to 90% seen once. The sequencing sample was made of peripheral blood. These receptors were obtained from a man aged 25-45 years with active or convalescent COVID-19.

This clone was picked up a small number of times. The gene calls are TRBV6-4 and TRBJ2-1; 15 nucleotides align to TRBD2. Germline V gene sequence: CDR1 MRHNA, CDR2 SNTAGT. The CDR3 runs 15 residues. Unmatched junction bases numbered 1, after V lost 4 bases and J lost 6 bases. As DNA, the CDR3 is TGTGCCAGCAGTGGGACTAGCGGGGGGGCCAATGAGCAGTTCTTC. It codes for CASSGTSGGANEQFF.

This CDR3 is CASSESNSGEGEQFF. CDR3 nucleotides: TGCGCCAGCAGTGAGTCAAATAGCGGGGAAGGTGAGCAGTTCTTC. The gene calls are TRBV10-1 and TRBJ2-1; TRBD2 aligns across 8 bases. After removal of 0 bases from V and 9 bases from J, the junction contained 7 bases not matched to a gene. The CDR3 consists of 15 residues. Germline CDR1 is WNHNN and CDR2 is SYGVQD (reference sequence).

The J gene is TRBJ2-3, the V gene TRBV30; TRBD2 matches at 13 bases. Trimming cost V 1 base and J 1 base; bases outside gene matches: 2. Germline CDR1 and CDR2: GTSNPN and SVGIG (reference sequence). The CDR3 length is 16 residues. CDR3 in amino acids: CAWSAGTSGGTDTQYF. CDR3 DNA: TGTGCCTGGAGTGCCGGGACTAGCGGGGGCACAGATACGCAGTATTTT.

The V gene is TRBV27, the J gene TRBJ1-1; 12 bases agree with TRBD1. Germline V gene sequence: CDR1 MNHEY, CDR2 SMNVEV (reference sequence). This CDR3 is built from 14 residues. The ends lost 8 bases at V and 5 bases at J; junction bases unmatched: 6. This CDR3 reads CASVGDRGQTEAFF. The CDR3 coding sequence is TGTGCCAGCGTGGGGGACAGGGGGCAAACTGAAGCTTTCTTT.

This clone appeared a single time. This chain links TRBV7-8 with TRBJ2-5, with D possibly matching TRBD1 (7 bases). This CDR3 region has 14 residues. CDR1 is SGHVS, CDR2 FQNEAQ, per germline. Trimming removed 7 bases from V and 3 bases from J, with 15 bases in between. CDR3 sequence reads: CASNSGGGKETQYF. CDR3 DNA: TGTGCCAGCAACTCAGGGGGAGGTAAAGAGACCCAGTACTTC. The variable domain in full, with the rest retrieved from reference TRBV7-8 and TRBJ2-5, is GAGVSQSPRYKVAKRGQDVALRCDPISGHVSLFWYQQALGQGPEFLTYFQNEAQLDKSGLPSDRFFAERPEGSVSTLKIQRTQQEDSAVYLCASNSGGGKETQYFGPGTRLLVL.

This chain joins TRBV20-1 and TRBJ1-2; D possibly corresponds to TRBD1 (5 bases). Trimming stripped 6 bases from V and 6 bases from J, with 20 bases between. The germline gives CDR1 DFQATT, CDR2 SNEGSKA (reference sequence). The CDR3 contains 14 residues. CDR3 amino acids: CSASRPGQGNGYTF. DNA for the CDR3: TGCAGTGCCAGTAGGCCCGGGCAGGGAAATGGCTACACCTTC.

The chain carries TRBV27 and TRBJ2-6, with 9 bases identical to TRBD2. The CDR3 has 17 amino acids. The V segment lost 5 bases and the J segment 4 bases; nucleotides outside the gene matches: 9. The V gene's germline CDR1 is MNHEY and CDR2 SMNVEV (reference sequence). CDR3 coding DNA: TGTGCCAGCAGTGCGCCCGGGACTAGCTCCGGGGCCAACGTCCTGACTTTC. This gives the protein CASSAPGTSSGANVLTF.

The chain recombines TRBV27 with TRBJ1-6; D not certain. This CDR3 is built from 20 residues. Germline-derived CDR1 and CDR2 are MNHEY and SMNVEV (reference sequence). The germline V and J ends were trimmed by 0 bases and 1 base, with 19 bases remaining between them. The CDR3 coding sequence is TGTGCCAGCAGTTTATCAGCGCCCGAGGTCCAGAAGTCCTATAATTCACCCCTCCACTTT. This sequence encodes CASSLSAPEVQKSYNSPLHF.

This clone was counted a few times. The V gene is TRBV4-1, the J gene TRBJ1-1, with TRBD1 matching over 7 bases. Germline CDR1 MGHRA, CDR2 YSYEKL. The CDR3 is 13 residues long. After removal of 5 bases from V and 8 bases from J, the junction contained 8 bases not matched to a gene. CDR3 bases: TGCGCCAGCAGCAAGACAGGGTTTCCCGAAGCTTTCTTT. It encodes CASSKTGFPEAFF.

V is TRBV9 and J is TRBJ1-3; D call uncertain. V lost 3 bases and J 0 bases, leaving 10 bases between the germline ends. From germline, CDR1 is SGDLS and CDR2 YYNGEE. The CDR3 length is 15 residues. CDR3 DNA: TGTGCCAGCAGCGCAGCGGACCTCTCTGGAAACACCATATATTTT. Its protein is CASSAADLSGNTIYF.

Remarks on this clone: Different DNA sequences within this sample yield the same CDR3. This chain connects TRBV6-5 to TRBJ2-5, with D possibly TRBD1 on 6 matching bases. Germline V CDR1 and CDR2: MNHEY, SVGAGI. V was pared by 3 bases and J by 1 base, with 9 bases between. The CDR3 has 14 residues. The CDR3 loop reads CASSYSGAQETQYF. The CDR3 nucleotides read TGTGCCAGCAGTTATTCAGGGGCCCAAGAGACCCAGTACTTC.

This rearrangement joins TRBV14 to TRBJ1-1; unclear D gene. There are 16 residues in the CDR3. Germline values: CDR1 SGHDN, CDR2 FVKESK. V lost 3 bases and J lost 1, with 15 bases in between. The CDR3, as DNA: TGTGCCAGCAGCCATGGATCTGGAGGAGGGAACACTGAAGCTTTCTTT. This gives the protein CASSHGSGGGNTEAFF.

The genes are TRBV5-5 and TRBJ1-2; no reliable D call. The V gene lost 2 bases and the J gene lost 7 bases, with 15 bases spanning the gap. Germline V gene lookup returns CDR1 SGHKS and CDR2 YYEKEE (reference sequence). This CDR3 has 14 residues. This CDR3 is CASSLGSTAFGYTF. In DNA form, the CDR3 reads TGTGCCAGCAGCTTAGGGAGTACTGCCTTTGGCTACACCTTC.

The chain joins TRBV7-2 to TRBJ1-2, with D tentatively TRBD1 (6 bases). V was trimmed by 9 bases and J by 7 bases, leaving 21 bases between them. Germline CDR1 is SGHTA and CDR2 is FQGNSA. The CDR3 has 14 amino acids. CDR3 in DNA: TGTGCCAGTTCATGGACAGTCTATTCGATTGGCTACACCTTC. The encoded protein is CASSWTVYSIGYTF.

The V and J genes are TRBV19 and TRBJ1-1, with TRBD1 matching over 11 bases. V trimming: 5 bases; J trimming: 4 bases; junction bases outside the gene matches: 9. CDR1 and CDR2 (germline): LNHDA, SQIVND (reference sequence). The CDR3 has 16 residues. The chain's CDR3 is CASSPRTGGPSTEAFF. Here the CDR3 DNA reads TGTGCCAGTAGTCCACGGACAGGGGGCCCGAGCACTGAAGCTTTCTTT.

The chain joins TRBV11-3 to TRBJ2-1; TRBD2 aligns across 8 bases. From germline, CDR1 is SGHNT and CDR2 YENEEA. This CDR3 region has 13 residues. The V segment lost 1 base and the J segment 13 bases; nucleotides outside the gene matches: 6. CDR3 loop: CASSLVASGYQFF. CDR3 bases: TGTGCCAGCAGCTTAGTGGCTAGCGGGTACCAGTTCTTC. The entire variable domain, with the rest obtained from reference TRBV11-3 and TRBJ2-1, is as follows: EAGVVQSPRYKIIEKKQPVAFWCNPISGHNTLYWYLQNLGQGPELLIRYENEEAVDDSQLPKDRFSAERLKGVDSTLKIQPAELGDSAVYLCASSLVASGYQFFGPGTRLTVL.

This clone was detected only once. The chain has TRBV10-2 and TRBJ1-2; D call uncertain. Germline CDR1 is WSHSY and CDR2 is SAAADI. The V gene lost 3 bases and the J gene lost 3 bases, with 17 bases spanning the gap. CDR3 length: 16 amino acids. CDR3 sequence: CASSDLQRAVDYGYTF. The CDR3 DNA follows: TGCGCCAGCAGTGATCTCCAAAGAGCTGTGGACTATGGCTACACCTTC.

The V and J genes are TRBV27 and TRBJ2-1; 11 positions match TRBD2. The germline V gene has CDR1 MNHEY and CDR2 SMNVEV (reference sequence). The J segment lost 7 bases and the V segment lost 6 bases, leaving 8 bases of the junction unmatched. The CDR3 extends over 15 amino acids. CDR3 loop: CASRPLLAGVNEQFF. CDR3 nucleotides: TGTGCCAGCAGACCCTTACTAGCGGGGGTTAATGAGCAGTTCTTC.

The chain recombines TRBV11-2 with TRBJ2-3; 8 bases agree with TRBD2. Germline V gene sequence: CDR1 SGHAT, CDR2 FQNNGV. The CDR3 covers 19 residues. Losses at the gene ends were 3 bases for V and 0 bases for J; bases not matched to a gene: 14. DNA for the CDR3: TGTGCCAGCAGCTTTTCCGCGGGCTTAGCGGGGACCAGCACAGATACGCAGTATTTT. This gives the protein CASSFSAGLAGTSTDTQYF.

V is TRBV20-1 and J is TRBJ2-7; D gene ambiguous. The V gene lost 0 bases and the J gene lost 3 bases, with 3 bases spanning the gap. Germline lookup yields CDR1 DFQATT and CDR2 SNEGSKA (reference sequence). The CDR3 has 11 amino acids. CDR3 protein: CSARDGYEQYF. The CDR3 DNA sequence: TGCAGTGCTAGAGACGGCTACGAGCAGTACTTC.

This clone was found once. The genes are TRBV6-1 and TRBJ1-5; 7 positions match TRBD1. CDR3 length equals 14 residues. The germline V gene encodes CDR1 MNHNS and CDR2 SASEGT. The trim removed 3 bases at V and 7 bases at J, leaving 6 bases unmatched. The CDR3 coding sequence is TGTGCCAGCAGTGAGAGACAGGGCCGACAGCCCCAGCATTTT. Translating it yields CASSERQGRQPQHF.

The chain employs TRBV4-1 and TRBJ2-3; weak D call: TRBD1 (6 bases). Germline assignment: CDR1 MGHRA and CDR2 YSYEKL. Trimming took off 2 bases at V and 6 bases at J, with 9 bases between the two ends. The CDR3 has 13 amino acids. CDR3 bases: TGCGCCAGCAGCCAAACTACAGGGGATACGCAGTATTTT. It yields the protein CASSQTTGDTQYF.

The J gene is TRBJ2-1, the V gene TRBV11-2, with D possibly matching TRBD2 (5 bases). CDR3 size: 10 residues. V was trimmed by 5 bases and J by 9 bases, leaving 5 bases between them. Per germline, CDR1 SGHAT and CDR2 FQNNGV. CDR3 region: CASSGGEQFF. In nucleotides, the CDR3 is TGTGCCAGCAGCGGAGGTGAGCAGTTCTTC.

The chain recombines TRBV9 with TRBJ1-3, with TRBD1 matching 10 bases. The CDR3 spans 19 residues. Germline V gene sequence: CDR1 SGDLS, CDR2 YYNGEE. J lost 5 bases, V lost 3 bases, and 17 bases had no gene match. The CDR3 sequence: CASSDPGQGIVVGRNTIYF. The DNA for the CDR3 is TGTGCCAGCAGCGACCCGGGACAGGGGATAGTAGTGGGCAGAAACACCATATATTTT.